The sequence of this T cell receptor (beta chain) was determined in a study of persistence of HIV-infected CD4 T cells. Study-wide points: CMV- and Gag-responding cells had lower TCRbeta richness than CD3/CD28-responding cells. The rare CMV-responding cells with HIV-1 proviruses were not separately TCR-sequenced.

This was the immunoSEQ version 4 assay in survey mode. Sequencing was performed with immunoSEQ multiplex PCR; in TCRdb, only in-frame clones are kept and a portion is missing. The data hold about 48,000 clones, with about four fifths observed a single time. V shed 3 bases and J shed 7 bases, with 6 bases lying between them. There are 11 residues in the CDR3. Germline CDR1 is LNHDA and CDR2 is SQIVND (reference sequence). Lysates of CMV-infected fibroblasts at around 9.9 ug/mL stimulated these cells. Sorted nonresponding memory CD4+ T cells were CD40L-negative, CD69-negative, CD45RO-high. A roughly 17-hour stimulation of CD8-depleted PBMCs used anti-CD28/CD49d costimulation, CD40-blocking antibody and enfuvirtide. This clone was seen a handful of times. Its antigen is unknown.

Here the sequenced sample was CD4+ T cells sorted from PBMCs after roughly 17-hour stimulation, taken from a patient who received antiretroviral therapy. The chain couples TRBV19 to TRBJ1-1; no firm D call. The sequence derives from an adult man with HIV who was CMV-seropositive. CDR3 residues: CASSILNEAFF. The CDR3 DNA reads as TGTGCCAGTAGTATCCTAAATGAAGCTTTCTTT.